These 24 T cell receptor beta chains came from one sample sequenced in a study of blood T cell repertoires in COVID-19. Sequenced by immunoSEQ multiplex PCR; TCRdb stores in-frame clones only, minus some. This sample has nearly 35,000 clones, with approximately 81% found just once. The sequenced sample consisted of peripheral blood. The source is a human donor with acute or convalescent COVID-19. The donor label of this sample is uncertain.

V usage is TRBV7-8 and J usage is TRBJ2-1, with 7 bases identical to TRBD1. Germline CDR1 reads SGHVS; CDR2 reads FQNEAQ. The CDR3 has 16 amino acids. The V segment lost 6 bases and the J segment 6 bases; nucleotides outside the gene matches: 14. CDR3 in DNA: TGTGCCAGCAGTCTTATTGGGACAGAACCCGTCAATGAGCAGTTCTTC. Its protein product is CASSLIGTEPVNEQFF.

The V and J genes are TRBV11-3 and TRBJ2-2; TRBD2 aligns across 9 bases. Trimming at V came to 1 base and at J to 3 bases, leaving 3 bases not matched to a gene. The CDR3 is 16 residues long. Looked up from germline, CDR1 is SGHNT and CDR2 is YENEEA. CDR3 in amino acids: CASSLVAGEDTGELFF. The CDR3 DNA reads TGTGCCAGCAGCTTAGTAGCGGGAGAGGACACCGGGGAGCTGTTTTTT.

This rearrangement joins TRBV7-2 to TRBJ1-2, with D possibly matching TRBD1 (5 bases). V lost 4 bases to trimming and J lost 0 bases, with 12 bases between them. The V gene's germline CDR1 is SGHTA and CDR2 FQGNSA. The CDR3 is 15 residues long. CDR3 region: CASSSAGRSNYGYTF. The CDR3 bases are TGTGCCAGCAGCTCCGCAGGGAGGTCTAACTATGGCTACACCTTC.

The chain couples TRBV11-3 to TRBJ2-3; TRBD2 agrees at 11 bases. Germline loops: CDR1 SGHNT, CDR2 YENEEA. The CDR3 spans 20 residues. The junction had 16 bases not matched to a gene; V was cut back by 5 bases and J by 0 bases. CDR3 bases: TGTGCCAGCAGCGATTACCCCACTAGCGGGGGCTTCGCTAGCACAGATACGCAGTATTTT. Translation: CASSDYPTSGGFASTDTQYF.

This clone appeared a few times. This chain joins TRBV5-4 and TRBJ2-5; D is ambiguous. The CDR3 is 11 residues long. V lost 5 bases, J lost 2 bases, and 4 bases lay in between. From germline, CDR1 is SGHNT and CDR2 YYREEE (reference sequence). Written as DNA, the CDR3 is TGTGCCAGCAGGGAGCAAGAGACCCAGTACTTC. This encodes CASREQETQYF. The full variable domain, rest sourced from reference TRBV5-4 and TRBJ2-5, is ETGVTQSPTHLIKTRGQQVTLRCSSQSGHNTVSWYQQALGQGPQFIFQYYREEENGRGNFPPRFSGLQFPNYSSELNVNALELDDSALYLCASREQETQYFGPGTRLLVL.

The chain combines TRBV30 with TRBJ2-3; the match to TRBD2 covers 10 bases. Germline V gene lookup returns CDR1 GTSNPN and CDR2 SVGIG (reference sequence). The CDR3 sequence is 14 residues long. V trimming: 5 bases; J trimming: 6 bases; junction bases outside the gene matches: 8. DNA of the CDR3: TGTGCCTGGCGACCCGGGACTAGCGCCGATACGCAGTATTTT. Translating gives CAWRPGTSADTQYF.

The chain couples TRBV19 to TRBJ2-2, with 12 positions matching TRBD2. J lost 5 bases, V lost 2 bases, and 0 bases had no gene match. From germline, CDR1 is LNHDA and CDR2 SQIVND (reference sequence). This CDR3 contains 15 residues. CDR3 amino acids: CASSILAGGTGELFF. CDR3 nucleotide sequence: TGTGCCAGTAGTATACTAGCGGGAGGGACCGGGGAGCTGTTTTTT.

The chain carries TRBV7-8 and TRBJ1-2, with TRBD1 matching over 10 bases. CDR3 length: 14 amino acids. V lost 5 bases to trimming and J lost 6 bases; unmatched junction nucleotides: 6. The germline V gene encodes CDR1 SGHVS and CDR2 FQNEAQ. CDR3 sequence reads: CASSPTGTGDGYTF. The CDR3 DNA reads TGTGCCAGCAGCCCCACCGGGACAGGGGATGGCTACACCTTC.

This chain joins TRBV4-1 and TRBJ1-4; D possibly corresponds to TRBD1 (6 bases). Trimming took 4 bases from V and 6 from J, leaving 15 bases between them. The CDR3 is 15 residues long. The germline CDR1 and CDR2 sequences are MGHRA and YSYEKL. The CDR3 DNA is TGCGCCAGCAGCCGACTACAGGGCGAGGATGAAAAACTGTTTTTT. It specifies CASSRLQGEDEKLFF.

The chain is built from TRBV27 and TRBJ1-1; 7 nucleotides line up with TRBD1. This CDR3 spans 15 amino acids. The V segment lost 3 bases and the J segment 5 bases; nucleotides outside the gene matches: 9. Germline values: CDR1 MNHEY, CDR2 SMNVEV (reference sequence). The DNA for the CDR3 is TGTGCCAGCAGTTTTACTGGAGGGGGCGGAACTGAAGCTTTCTTT. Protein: CASSFTGGGGTEAFF.

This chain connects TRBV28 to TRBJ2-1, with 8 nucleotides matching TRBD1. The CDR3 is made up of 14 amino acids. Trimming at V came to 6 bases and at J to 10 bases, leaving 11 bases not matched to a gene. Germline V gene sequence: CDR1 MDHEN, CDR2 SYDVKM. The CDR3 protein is CASSPTGAGREQFF. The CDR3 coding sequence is TGTGCCAGCAGCCCGACAGGGGCCGGTCGGGAGCAGTTCTTC. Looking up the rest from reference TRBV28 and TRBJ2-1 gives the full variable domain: DVKVTQSSRYLVKRTGEKVFLECVQDMDHENMFWYRQDPGLGLRLIYFSYDVKMKEKGDIPEGYSVSREKKERFSLILESASTNQTSMYLCASSPTGAGREQFFGPGTRLTVL.

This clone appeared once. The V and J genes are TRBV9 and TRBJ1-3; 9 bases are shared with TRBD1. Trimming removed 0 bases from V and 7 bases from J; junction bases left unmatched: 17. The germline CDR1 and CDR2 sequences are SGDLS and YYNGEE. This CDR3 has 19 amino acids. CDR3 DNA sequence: TGTGCCAGCAGCGTAGGTAATCCCGGGACAGGGAGTAACAGGAACACCATATATTTT. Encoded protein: CASSVGNPGTGSNRNTIYF.

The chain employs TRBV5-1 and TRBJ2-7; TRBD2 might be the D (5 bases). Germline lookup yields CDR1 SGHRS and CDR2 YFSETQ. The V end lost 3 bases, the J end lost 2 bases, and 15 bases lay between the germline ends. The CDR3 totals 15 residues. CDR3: CASSWTGIGAYEQYF. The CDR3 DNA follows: TGCGCCAGCAGCTGGACCGGGATCGGGGCCTACGAGCAGTACTTC.

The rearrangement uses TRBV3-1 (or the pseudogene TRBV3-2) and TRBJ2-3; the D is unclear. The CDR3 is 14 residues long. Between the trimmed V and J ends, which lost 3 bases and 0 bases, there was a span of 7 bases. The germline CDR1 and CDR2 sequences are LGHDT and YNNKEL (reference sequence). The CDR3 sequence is CASSQAASTDTQYF. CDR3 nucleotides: TGTGCCAGCAGCCAGGCCGCTAGCACAGATACGCAGTATTTT.

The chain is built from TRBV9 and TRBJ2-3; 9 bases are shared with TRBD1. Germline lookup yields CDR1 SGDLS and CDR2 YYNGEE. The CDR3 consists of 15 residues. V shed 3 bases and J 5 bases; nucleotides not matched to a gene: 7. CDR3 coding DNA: TGTGCCAGCAGCGCACAGGGGGCTGGGGGAGATACGCAGTATTTT. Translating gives CASSAQGAGGDTQYF.

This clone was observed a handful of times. The CDR3, as DNA: TGTGCCAGCAGTTTGGGAGGGAGCAATAATGAAAAACTGTTTTTT. Protein: CASSLGGSNNEKLFF. The V gene is TRBV28, the J gene TRBJ1-4; D gene unclear. Per the germline V gene, CDR1 is MDHEN and CDR2 is SYDVKM. Trimming shortened V by 3 bases and J by 4 bases, and 12 bases separated the two germline ends. This CDR3 has 15 amino acids.

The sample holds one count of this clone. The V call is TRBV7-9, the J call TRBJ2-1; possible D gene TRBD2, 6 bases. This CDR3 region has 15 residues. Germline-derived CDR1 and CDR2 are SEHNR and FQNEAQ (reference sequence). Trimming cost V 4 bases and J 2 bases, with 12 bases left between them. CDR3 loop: CASSSGLGTYNEQFF. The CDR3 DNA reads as TGTGCCAGCAGCTCGGGACTGGGTACCTACAATGAGCAGTTCTTC.

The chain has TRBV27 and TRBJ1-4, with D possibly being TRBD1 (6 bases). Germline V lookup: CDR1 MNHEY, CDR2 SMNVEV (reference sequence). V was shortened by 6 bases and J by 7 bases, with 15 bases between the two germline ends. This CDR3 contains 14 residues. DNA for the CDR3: TGTGCCAGCAGGATGAGGGGAGGGGGTGAAAAACTGTTTTTT. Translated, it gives CASRMRGGGEKLFF. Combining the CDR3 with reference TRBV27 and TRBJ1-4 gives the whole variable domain EAQVTQNPRYLITVTGKKLTVTCSQNMNHEYMSWYRQDPGLGLRQIYYSMNVEVTDKGDVPEGYKVSRKEKRNFPLILESPSPNQTSLYFCASRMRGGGEKLFFGSGTQLSVL.

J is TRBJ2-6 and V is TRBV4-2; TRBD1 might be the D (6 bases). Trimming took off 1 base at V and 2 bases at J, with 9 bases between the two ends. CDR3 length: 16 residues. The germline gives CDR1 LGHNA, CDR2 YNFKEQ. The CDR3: CASSQGGQAGANVLTF. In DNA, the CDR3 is TGTGCCAGCAGCCAAGGGGGACAAGCTGGGGCCAACGTCCTGACTTTC.

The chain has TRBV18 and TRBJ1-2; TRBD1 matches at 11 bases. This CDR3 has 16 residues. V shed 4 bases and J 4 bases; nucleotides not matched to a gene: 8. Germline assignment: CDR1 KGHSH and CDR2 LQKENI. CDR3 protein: CASSLGQGVTFYGYTF. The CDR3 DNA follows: TGTGCCAGCTCACTGGGACAGGGGGTTACCTTCTATGGCTACACCTTC.

The CDR3: CASLDPHFWTQYF. DNA of the CDR3: TGTGCCAGTCTAGACCCTCACTTCTGGACCCAGTACTTC. The rearrangement joins TRBV6-5 to TRBJ2-5, with D unresolved. Between the trimmed V and J ends, which lost 9 bases and 7 bases, there was a span of 18 bases. Germline V gene data show CDR1 as MNHEY and CDR2 as SVGAGI. CDR3 size: 13 residues.

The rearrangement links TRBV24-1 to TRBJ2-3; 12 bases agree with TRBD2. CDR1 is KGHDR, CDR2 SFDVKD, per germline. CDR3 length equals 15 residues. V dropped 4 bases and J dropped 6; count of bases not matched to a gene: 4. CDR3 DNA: TGTGCCACCAGTGACCCGGGGACTAGCGGGGATACGCAGTATTTT. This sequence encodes CATSDPGTSGDTQYF.

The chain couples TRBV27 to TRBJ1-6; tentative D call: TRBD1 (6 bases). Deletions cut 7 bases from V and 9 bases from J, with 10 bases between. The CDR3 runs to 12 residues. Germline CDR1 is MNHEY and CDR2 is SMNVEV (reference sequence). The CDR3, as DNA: TGTGCCAGCACCAACAGGGCTTCACCCCTCCACTTT. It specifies CASTNRASPLHF.

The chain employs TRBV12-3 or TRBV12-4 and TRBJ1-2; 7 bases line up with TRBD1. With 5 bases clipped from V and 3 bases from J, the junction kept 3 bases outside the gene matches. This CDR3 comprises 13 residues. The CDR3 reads CASSQGQYYGYTF. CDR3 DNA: TGTGCCAGCAGTCAGGGACAGTACTATGGCTACACCTTC.